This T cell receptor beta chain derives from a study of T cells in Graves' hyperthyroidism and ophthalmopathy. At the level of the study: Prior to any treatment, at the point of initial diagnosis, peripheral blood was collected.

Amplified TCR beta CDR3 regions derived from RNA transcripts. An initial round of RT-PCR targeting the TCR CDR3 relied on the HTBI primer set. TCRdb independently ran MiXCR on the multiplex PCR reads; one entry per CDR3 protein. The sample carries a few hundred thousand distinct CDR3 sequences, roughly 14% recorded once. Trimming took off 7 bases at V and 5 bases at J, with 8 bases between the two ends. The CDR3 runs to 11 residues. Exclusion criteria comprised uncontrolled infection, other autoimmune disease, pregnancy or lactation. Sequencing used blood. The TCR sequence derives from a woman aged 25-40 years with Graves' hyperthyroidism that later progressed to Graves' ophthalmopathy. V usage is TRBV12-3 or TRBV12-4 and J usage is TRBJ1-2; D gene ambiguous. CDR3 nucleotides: TGTGCCAGCACCCTCGAGTATGGCTACACCTTC. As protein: CASTLEYGYTF.